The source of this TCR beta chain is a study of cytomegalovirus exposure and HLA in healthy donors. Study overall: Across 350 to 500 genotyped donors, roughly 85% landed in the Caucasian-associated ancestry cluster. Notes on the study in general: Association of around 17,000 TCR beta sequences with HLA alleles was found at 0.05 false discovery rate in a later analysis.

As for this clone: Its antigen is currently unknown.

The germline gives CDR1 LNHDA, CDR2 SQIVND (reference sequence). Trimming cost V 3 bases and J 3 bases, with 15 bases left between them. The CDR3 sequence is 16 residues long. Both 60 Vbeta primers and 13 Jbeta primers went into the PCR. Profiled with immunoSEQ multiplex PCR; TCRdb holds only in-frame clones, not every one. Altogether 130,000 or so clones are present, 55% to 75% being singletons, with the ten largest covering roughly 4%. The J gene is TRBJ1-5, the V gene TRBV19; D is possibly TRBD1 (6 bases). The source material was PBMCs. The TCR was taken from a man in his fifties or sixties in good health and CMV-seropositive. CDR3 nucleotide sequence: TGTGCCAGTAGTATTCGGGGGGCCTCAGTCAATCAGCCCCAGCATTTT. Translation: CASSIRGASVNQPQHF.